The source of this T cell receptor (beta chain) is a study of blood T cell repertoires in COVID-19. Libraries were prepared by immunoSEQ multiplex PCR; TCRdb keeps only in-frame clonotypes and omits some of them. The sample yields about 100,000 clones, 92% seen once. V was clipped by 1 base and J by 3 bases, with 7 bases between them. The CDR3 is made up of 13 amino acids. CDR1 and CDR2 (germline): ENHRY, SYGVKD. This clone was counted a single time. What was sequenced was peripheral blood. The receptor was isolated from a man between 65 and 79 years old with acute or convalescent COVID-19. The V gene is TRBV10-3, the J gene TRBJ2-7, with D possibly matching TRBD2 (6 bases). The CDR3 coding sequence is TGTGCCATCAGTGAGTTGGGGGGCTACGAGCAGTACTTC. It is translated as CAISELGGYEQYF.